The T cell receptor beta chain described here comes from a study of blood T cell repertoires in COVID-19. Study-wide background: PBMCs, B-cell-depleted T cells, or T cells were the source of the cDNA or gDNA that made up the material.

Authors' data handling: Amplification from reference gene primers served as the basis for estimated nucleated cell counts. Repertoires were generated with immunoSEQ multiplex PCR, while TCRdb's copy carries only in-frame clones and drops some. D and trimming come from the DNA, and the V and J calls and clone size come from that table. Here the sample spans about 140,000 clones, 70% to 90% being singletons. The sequenced material came from peripheral blood. This receptor was taken from a man between 45 and 60 years old with acute or convalescent COVID-19.

The CDR3 nucleotides are TGCGCCAGCAGCTGGGGAGCTAGCGGGGGGGCCTACGAGCAGTACTTC. Translated, it gives CASSWGASGGAYEQYF. The V gene is TRBV5-1, the J gene TRBJ2-7; 12 bases are a match to TRBD2. Trimming removed 3 bases from V and 2 bases from J; junction bases left unmatched: 6. CDR1 is SGHRS and CDR2 is YFSETQ in the germline V gene. The CDR3 has 16 amino acids.